This TCR beta chain was obtained from a study of blood T cell repertoires in COVID-19. Study-level information: Some COVID-19 samples were acute and others convalescent; all came from the United States, Italy and Spain. Nucleic acid was either cDNA or gDNA, and it came from T cells, B-cell-depleted T cells, or PBMCs.

The CDR3 extends over 18 amino acids. Losses at the gene ends were 7 bases for V and 4 bases for J; bases not matched to a gene: 17. Germline loops: CDR1 SGHRS, CDR2 YFSETQ. In the original processing: From reference gene primer amplification, estimates of nucleated cell counts were derived. Using immunoSEQ multiplex PCR, the repertoire was profiled, and TCRdb retains in-frame clones only, with some absent. D and trimming come from the DNA, and the V and J calls and clone size come from that table. The data contain about 150,000 clones, more than 70% of them seen just once; the ten biggest clones take up roughly 10%.

This sequence joins TRBV5-1 and TRBJ2-2, with 9 bases that match TRBD1. The sequenced sample consisted of peripheral blood. The sequence derives from a woman aged 80 or older with active or convalescent COVID-19. CDR3 region: CASRPGQGPLILTGELFF. CDR3 nucleotides: TGCGCCAGCCGTCCCGGACAGGGGCCTCTAATACTCACCGGGGAGCTGTTTTTT.